The source of this T cell receptor (beta chain) is a study of T cell changes during pregnancy in multiple sclerosis. The V gene lost 2 bases and the J gene lost 0 bases, with 11 bases spanning the gap. This CDR3 region has 17 residues. Germline CDR1 and CDR2: ENHRY and SYGVKD. Here immunoSEQ multiplex PCR was the method, and the copy in TCRdb shows in-frame clones only, minus some. This sample has some 60,000 clones, with approximately 90% found just once. The specimen comprised peripheral blood, sampled in the second trimester of pregnancy. This rearrangement joins TRBV10-3 to TRBJ1-6; D unclear. The sequence came from a female donor with multiple sclerosis, enrolled in a pregnancy study. This CDR3 is CAISEGFRSSYNSPLHF. Written as DNA, the CDR3 is TGTGCCATCAGTGAGGGGTTTAGGAGCTCCTATAATTCACCCCTCCACTTT.